These 12 T cell receptor beta chains were all obtained from the same sample, sequenced in a study of blood T cells in healthy people across ages. Primers used in a second PCR of about 7 to 11 cycles were a sample-barcoded 5' primer and a J-beta primer mix. MiXCR, applied by TCRdb to the 5' RACE reads, yields one record per CDR3 protein. The sample includes 1.5 million to 1.8 million distinct CDR3 sequences, 35% to 45% of them seen just once. Sequenced: blood. The receptors shown here come from a woman younger than 30 in good health.

This clonotype occurred a few times. As DNA, the CDR3 is TGCGCCAGCAGCCAAGAGCCAATGGAAGGCTTCGGCTACACCTTC. Protein: CASSQEPMEGFGYTF. This chain joins TRBV4-3 and TRBJ1-2, with unresolved D. Germline CDR1 is LGHNA and CDR2 is YSLEER. The CDR3 has 15 residues. The V gene lost 0 bases and the J gene lost 8 bases, with 16 bases spanning the gap.

This chain joins TRBV6-5 and TRBJ1-1; TRBD1 might be the D (5 bases). V was cut by 5 bases and J by 1 base, with 14 bases left in between. This CDR3 has 15 amino acids. Germline V gene sequence: CDR1 MNHEY, CDR2 SVGAGI. In DNA, the CDR3 is TGTGCCAGCAGTCTGGGGCCCAGGGAGAACACTGAAGCTTTCTTT. Translation: CASSLGPRENTEAFF.

The chain links TRBV27 to TRBJ2-1; 7 bases map to TRBD2. V lost 4 bases and J lost 0; bases outside the gene matches: 3. Germline V CDR1 and CDR2: MNHEY, SMNVEV (reference sequence). The CDR3 runs to 15 residues. CDR3 sequence reads: CASSSSGDSYNEQFF. Here the CDR3 DNA reads TGTGCCAGCAGTTCTAGCGGAGACTCCTACAATGAGCAGTTCTTC.

In the case of this clonotype: The junction departs from germline at one end; a sequencing error may be responsible. The rearrangement links TRBV12-3 or TRBV12-4 to TRBJ2-3; D not certain. This CDR3 region has 14 residues. CDR3 amino acids: CACSSGLVRDTQYF. DNA of the CDR3: TGTGCCTGCAGTTCCGGTCTTGTTAGGGATACGCAGTATTTT.

V gene TRBV5-1 combines with J gene TRBJ1-2; D not certain. CDR3 length: 17 residues. Per the germline V gene, CDR1 is SGHRS and CDR2 is YFSETQ. V was pared by 2 bases and J by 2 bases, with 19 bases between. The CDR3 region is CASSFRGNPRENYGYTF. CDR3 nucleotides: TGCGCCAGCAGCTTCCGAGGGAACCCTCGTGAGAACTATGGCTACACCTTC.

J is TRBJ2-5 and V is TRBV28; D is undetermined. CDR1 and CDR2 from the germline V gene are MDHEN and SYDVKM. Deletions cut 5 bases from V and 5 bases from J, with 12 bases between. This CDR3 is 13 amino acids long. This CDR3 is CASSDLHEETQYF. In DNA form, the CDR3 reads TGTGCCAGCAGTGATTTGCACGAGGAGACCCAGTACTTC.

This clonotype turned up a few times. V and J are TRBV2 and TRBJ2-1, with D possibly matching TRBD1 (6 bases). This CDR3 region has 12 residues. V lost 6 bases and J 7 bases, leaving 10 bases between the germline ends. Per germline, CDR1 SNHLY and CDR2 FYNNEI. The CDR3 loop is CASRSQGNEQFF. The CDR3 nucleotides read TGTGCCAGCAGGTCCCAGGGGAATGAGCAGTTCTTC.

This clonotype showed up just once. CDR3 coding DNA: TGCACCTCTGGGGGGGGCCCCTACAATGAGCAGTTCTTC. Translating it yields CTSGGGPYNEQFF. This rearrangement joins TRBV20-1 to TRBJ2-1, with TRBD2 as a possible D gene (7 bases). This CDR3 spans 13 amino acids. From germline, CDR1 is DFQATT and CDR2 SNEGSKA (reference sequence).

This clonotype was observed a handful of times. The V gene is TRBV4-3, the J gene TRBJ2-2; no firm D call. The CDR3 has 17 amino acids. V lost 1 base and J lost 1, with 13 bases in between. Germline lookup yields CDR1 LGHNA and CDR2 YSLEER. CDR3 nucleotides: TGCGCCAGCAGCCAAGGTATCGGACCTATGAACACCGGGGAGCTGTTTTTT. Encoded protein: CASSQGIGPMNTGELFF.

The chain carries TRBV14 and TRBJ2-1, with 8 bases matching TRBD2. Germline CDR1 SGHDN, CDR2 FVKESK. The V segment lost 4 bases and the J segment 9 bases; nucleotides outside the gene matches: 11. This CDR3 is 15 amino acids long. CDR3 sequence: CASSLLGGGVTEQFF. For the CDR3, the DNA is TGTGCCAGCAGCCTCCTCGGGGGGGGTGTCACTGAGCAGTTCTTC.

This clonotype was picked up a small number of times. The chain is built from TRBV6-2 or TRBV6-3 and TRBJ2-5, with unresolved D. With 5 bases removed from V and 4 bases from J, the gap between germline ends came to 5 bases. This CDR3 is 11 amino acids long. Germline CDR1 reads MNHEY; CDR2 reads SVGEGT. The CDR3 region has the DNA TGTGCCAGCAGTCGTCCAGAGACCCAGTACTTC. This gives the protein CASSRPETQYF.

This clonotype was seen a few times. The chain joins TRBV4-1 to TRBJ1-1; D might be TRBD1 (5 bases). V lost 6 bases to trimming and J lost 1 base, with 12 bases between them. The germline V gene has CDR1 MGHRA and CDR2 YSYEKL. The CDR3 runs to 14 residues. The CDR3 DNA reads as TGCGCCAGCAGAGAGGGACCGAAGAACACTGAAGCTTTCTTT. Translation: CASREGPKNTEAFF.